The T cell receptor beta chain described here comes from a study of blood T cell repertoires in COVID-19. Study-level information: Italy, Spain and the United States were the sources of the convalescent and acute COVID-19 samples. PBMCs, B-cell-depleted T cells, or T cells were the source of the cDNA or gDNA that made up the material.

Original methodology: Estimation of nucleated cell counts was performed using reference gene primer amplification. Measured with immunoSEQ multiplex PCR; TCRdb has only the in-frame clones, and not every one. V and J calls and clone size follow that table, whereas D and trimming were derived from the DNA. This sample has 150,000 to 170,000 clones, with approximately 83% found just once. The sequence was obtained from a woman aged 60-75 years with acute or convalescent COVID-19. What was sequenced was peripheral blood.

CDR3 residues: CASSEQGVTYNSPLHF. Written as DNA, the CDR3 is TGTGCCAGCAGTGAACAGGGAGTAACCTATAATTCACCCCTCCACTTT. J is TRBJ1-6 and V is TRBV27, with D maybe TRBD1 (6 bases). V lost 5 bases to trimming and J lost 2 bases, with 13 bases between them. This CDR3 contains 16 residues. Germline CDR1 MNHEY, CDR2 SMNVEV (reference sequence).